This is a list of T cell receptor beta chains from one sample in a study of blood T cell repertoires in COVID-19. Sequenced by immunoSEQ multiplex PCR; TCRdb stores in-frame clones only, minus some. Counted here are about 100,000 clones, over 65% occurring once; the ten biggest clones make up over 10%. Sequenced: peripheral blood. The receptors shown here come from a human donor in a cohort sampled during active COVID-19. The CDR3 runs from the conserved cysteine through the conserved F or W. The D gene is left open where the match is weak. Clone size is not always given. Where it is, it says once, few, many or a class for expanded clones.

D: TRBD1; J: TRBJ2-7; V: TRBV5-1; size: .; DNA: TGCGCCAGCAGCTTGGGCCTGGGACAGGGTTACGAGCAGTACTTC; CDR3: CASSLGLGQGYEQYF
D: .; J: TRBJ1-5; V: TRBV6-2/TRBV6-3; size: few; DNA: TGTGCCAGCAGTTACTCCCTAGTCGCGGGAGGCAATCAGCCCCAGCATTTT; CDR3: CASSYSLVAGGNQPQHF
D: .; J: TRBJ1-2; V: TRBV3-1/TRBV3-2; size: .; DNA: TGTGCCAGCAGCCGGGAGAGAGGGCCCTATGGCTACACCTTC; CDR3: CASSRERGPYGYTF
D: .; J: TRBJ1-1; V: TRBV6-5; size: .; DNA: TGTGCCAGCAGTTACTCGTTTATGGGGGGGTTTACTGAAGCTTTCTTT; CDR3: CASSYSFMGGFTEAFF
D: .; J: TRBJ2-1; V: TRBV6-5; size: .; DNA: TGTGCCAGCACCGTGAAGGTAGCCGGGGTGAATGAGCAGTTCTTC; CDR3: CASTVKVAGVNEQFF
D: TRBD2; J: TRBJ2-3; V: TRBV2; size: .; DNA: TGTGCCAGCAGAGCCCGGACTAGCGGGAGGACAGATACGCAGTATTTT; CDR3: CASRARTSGRTDTQYF
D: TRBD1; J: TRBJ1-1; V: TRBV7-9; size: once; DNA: TGTGCCAGCAGATCAGGACAGGGTGGTGGGAACACTGAAGCTTTCTTT; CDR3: CASRSGQGGGNTEAFF
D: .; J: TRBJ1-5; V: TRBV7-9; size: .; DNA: TGTGCCAGCACCCAAGAGGAGGGCCAGCCCCAGCATTTT; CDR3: CASTQEEGQPQHF
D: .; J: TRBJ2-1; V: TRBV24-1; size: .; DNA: TGTGCCACCAGTGGGGGTGGTAGGCTCGGGGATGAGCAGTTCTTC; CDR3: CATSGGGRLGDEQFF
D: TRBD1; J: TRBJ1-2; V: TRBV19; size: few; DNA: TGTGCCAGTAGTCCGAGGGACAGGGGGCCTCATGGCTACACCTTC; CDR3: CASSPRDRGPHGYTF
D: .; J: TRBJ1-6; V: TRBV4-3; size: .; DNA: TGCGCCAGCAGTCGTGAAATCCTCGGACAGTTTAATTCACCCCTCCACTTT; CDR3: CASSREILGQFNSPLHF
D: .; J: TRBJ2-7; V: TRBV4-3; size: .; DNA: TGCGCCAGCAGCCAAGGATATGGCGGTACCTACGAGCAGTACTTC; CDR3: CASSQGYGGTYEQYF
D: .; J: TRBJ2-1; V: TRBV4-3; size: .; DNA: TGCGCCAGCAGCCAAGACGGCGGAGGAGGATCTGAGCAGTTCTTC; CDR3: CASSQDGGGGSEQFF
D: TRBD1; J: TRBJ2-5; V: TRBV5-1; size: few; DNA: TGCGCCAGCAGACGACAGGGGGCGGAGGAGACCCAGTACTTC; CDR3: CASRRQGAEETQYF
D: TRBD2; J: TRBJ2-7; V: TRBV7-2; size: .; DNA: TGTGCCAGCAGCCTAAAAGCGGGAGGAAGCTACGAGCAGTACTTC; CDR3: CASSLKAGGSYEQYF
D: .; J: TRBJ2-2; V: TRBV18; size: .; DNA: TGTGCCAGCTCACCAGATGGGCCGGAGAACACCGGGGAGCTGTTTTTT; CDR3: CASSPDGPENTGELFF
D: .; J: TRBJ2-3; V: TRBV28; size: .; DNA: TGTGCCAGCAGGTCGAGAAGAGATACGCAGTATTTT; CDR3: CASRSRRDTQYF
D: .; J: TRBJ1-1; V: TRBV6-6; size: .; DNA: TGTGCCAGCTCTGACGGTCCCCCAGGGCAAAGCGAAGCTTTCTTT; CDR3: CASSDGPPGQSEAFF
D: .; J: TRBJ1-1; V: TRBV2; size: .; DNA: TGTGCCAGCAGTGGGGAATCAGGGGTCACTGAAGCTTTCTTT; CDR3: CASSGESGVTEAFF
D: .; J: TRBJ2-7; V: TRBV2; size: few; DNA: TGTGCCAGCAGACCGGCGTTAGCGGCTACCTCTGAGTACTTC; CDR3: CASRPALAATSEYF
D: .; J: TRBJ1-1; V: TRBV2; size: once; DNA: TGTGCCAGCAGTGAAGAGGGGGGGTTCACTGAAGCTTTCTTT; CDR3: CASSEEGGFTEAFF
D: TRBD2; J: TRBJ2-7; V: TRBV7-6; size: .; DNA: TGTGCCAGCAGCAATGGACTAGCGGAGCTCTACGAGCAGTACTTC; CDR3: CASSNGLAELYEQYF
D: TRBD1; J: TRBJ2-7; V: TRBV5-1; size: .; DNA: TGCGCCAGCGCAAAGACAGGGGTAGACGAGCAGTACTTC; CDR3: CASAKTGVDEQYF
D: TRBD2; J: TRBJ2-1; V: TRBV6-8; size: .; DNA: TGTGCCAGCAATACTAGCGGGGGTTTTAATGAGCAGTTCTTC; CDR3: CASNTSGGFNEQFF
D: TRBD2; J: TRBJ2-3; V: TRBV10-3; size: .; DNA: TGTGCCACACTAGCGCCTGGCACAGATACGCAGTATTTT; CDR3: CATLAPGTDTQYF
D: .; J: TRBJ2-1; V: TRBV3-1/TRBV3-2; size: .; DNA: TGTGCCAGCAGCCAATCCGGGAGTTACAATGAGCAGTTCTTC; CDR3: CASSQSGSYNEQFF
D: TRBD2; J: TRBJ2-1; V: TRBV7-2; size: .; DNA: TGTGCCAGCAGCTTGGGGGGGACTAGTTGGAATGAGCAGTTCTTC; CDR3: CASSLGGTSWNEQFF
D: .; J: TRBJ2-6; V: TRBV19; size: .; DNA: TGTGCCACTTCGTCTGGGGCCAACGTCCTGACTTTC; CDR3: CATSSGANVLTF
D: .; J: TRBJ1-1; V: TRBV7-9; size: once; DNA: TGTGCCAGCAGCTGGCAGGGGAGTGGAGCTTTCTTT; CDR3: CASSWQGSGAFF
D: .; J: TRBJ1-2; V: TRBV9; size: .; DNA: TGTGCCAGCAGCGTAGACATCGGGAAAGATAACTATGGCTACACCTTC; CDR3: CASSVDIGKDNYGYTF
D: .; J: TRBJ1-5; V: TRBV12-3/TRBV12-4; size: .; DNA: TGTGCCAGCAGGAGTTTTGATCAGCCCCAGCATTTT; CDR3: CASRSFDQPQHF
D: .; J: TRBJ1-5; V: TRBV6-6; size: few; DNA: TGTGCCAGCAGTTATCCTACGCCCGAGAATCAGCCCCAGCATTTT; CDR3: CASSYPTPENQPQHF
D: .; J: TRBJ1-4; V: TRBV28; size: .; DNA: TGTGCCAGCAGTTCCGCGACAACTAATGAAAAACTGTTTTTT; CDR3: CASSSATTNEKLFF
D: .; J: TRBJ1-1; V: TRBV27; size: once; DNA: TGTGCCAGCAGCCAGCTGGGGAGAACCAACACTGAAGCTTTCTTT; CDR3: CASSQLGRTNTEAFF
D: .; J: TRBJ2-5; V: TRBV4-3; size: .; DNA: TGCGCCAGCAGCCCAGAGGGCACAGGGATGGGGGAGACCCAGTACTTC; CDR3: CASSPEGTGMGETQYF
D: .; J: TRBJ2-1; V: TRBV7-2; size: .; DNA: TGTGCCAGCCGCCAGGGGTACAATGAGCAGTTCTTC; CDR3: CASRQGYNEQFF
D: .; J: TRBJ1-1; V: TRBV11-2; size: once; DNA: TGTGCCAGCAGCGTTACAGGATACACTGAAGCTTTCTTT; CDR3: CASSVTGYTEAFF
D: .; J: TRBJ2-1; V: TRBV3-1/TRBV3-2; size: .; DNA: TGTGCCAGCAGCCCCGGACATCCCACCTGGGGTGAGCAGTTCTTC; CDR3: CASSPGHPTWGEQFF
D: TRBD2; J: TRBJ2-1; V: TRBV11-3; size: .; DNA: TGTGCCAGCAGCTTAAGAGGGGTCGGGACTAGCGGAATCTACAATGAGCAGTTCTTC; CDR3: CASSLRGVGTSGIYNEQFF
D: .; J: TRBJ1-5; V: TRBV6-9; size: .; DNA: TGTGCCATCCACTATAGCAATCAGCCCCAGCATTTT; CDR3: CAIHYSNQPQHF
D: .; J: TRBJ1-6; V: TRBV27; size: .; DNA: TGTGCCAGCAGGGACAGTGCCAATTCACCCCTCCACTTT; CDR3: CASRDSANSPLHF
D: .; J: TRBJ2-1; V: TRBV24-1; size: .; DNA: TGTGCCACCAGTCGGGGGGCCTCCTACAATGAGCAGTTCTTC; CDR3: CATSRGASYNEQFF
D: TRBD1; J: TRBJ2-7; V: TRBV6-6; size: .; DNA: TGTGCCAGCAGTTTGGGACAGGGATTATACGAGCAGTACTTC; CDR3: CASSLGQGLYEQYF
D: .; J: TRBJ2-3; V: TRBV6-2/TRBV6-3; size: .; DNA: TGTGCCAGCAGTTACGGCCCTGCAGATACGCAGTATTTT; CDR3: CASSYGPADTQYF
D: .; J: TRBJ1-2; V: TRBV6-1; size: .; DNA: TGTGCCAGCAGTGAAGGGCCGGGGGGAATAGTTGGCTACACCTTC; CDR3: CASSEGPGGIVGYTF
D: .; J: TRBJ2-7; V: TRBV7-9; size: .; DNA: TGTGCCAGCAGCTTAGTTGGGGAGGTTGGCGAGCAGTACTTC; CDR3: CASSLVGEVGEQYF
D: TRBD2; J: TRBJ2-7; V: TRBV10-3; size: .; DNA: TGTGCCATCCGCGGGAGCGAGTCCTACGAGCAGTACTTC; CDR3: CAIRGSESYEQYF
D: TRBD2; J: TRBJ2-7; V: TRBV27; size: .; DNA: TGTGCCAGCAGTTCGCCGAGCGGGGGGAGCGCGGAGCAGTACTTC; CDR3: CASSSPSGGSAEQYF
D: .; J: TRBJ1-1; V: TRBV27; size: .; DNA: TGTGCCAGCAGTTTCGGACTGCACACTGAAGCTTTCTTT; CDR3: CASSFGLHTEAFF
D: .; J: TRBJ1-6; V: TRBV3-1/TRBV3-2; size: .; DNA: TGTGCCAGCAGCCAAGACTCCGGACAAAATTCACCCCTCCACTTT; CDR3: CASSQDSGQNSPLHF
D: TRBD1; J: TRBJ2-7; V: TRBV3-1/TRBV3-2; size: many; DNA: TGTGCCAGCAGTCGGGACAGGGAGGTGGGGGAGCAGTACTTC; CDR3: CASSRDREVGEQYF
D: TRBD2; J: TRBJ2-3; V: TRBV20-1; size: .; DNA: TGCAGTGCTAGTCGGACTAGCGGGACAGATACGCAGTATTTT; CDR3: CSASRTSGTDTQYF
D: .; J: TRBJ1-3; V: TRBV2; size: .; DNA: TGTGCCAGCTCCTTATCTGGAAACACCATATATTTT; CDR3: CASSLSGNTIYF
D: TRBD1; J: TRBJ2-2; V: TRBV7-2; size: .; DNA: TGTGCCAGCAGCCTTGCAGGGGGCCCCGGGGAGCTGTTTTTT; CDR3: CASSLAGGPGELFF
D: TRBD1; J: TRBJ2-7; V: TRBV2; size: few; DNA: TGTGCCAGCACGTCATCCGGACAGGGCCTTTACGAGCAGTACTTC; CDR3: CASTSSGQGLYEQYF